This TCR beta chain was sequenced for a study of blood T cell repertoires in COVID-19. Overall study: Researchers got acute and convalescent COVID-19 samples from the United States, Italy and Spain. Sources were T cells, B-cell-depleted T cells, or PBMCs; the material itself was cDNA or gDNA.

Data came from immunoSEQ multiplex PCR; TCRdb stores just in-frame clones and leaves some out. There are several thousand clones in the sample; roughly 88% occur only once, and 4.5% to 7% lies in the top ten. This CDR3 comprises 17 residues. The chain has TRBV21-1 and TRBJ2-7; whether TRBD2, the table's D call, matches the DNA was not checked. TRBV21-1 corresponds to a pseudogene. The sequenced material came from peripheral blood. This TCR derives from a man aged 55 to 70 with acute or convalescent COVID-19. As DNA, the CDR3 is TGTGCCAGCACCAGAGCAAGGGTAGCGGGGGTTAATGACGAGCAGTACGTC. It translates to CASTRARVAGVNDEQYV.